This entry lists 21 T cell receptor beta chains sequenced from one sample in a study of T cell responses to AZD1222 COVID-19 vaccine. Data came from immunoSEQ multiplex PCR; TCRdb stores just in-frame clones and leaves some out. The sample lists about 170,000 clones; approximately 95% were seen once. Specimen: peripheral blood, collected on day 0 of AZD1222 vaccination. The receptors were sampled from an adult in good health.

CDR3: CASSEGQGRHLGYTF. The CDR3 region has the DNA TGTGCCAGCAGTGAGGGACAGGGTCGTCATCTAGGCTACACCTTC. The chain employs TRBV6-1 and TRBJ1-2, with 9 nucleotides matching TRBD1. CDR3 length: 15 residues. CDR1 MNHNS and CDR2 SASEGT come from the germline V gene. V shed 3 bases and J 8 bases; nucleotides not matched to a gene: 10.

The CDR3 protein is CASNRKVDGYTF. DNA for the CDR3: TGTGCCAGCAACAGGAAAGTGGATGGCTACACCTTC. This chain connects TRBV2 to TRBJ1-2; maybe TRBD1 (5 bases). Trimming took 7 bases from V and 6 from J, leaving 12 bases between them. Germline V gene data show CDR1 as SNHLY and CDR2 as FYNNEI. The CDR3 covers 12 residues.

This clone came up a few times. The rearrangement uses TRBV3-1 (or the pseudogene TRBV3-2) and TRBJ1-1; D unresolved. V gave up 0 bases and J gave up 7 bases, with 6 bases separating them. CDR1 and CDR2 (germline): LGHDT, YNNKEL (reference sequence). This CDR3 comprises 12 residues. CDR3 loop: CASSQDMSEAFF. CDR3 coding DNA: TGTGCCAGCAGCCAAGATATGAGTGAAGCTTTCTTT.

The CDR3 region has the DNA TGTGCCTGGAGTCCGACAGGGAATCAGCCCCAGCATTTT. This encodes CAWSPTGNQPQHF. The chain has TRBV30 and TRBJ1-5; 7 bases agree with TRBD1. Trimming removed 2 bases from V and 4 bases from J; junction bases left unmatched: 2. Germline V lookup: CDR1 GTSNPN, CDR2 SVGIG (reference sequence). CDR3 length equals 13 residues.

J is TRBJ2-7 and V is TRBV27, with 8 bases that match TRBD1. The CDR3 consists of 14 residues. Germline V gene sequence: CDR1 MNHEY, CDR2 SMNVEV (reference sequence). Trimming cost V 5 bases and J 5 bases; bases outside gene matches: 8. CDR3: CASSPPGGQDEQYF. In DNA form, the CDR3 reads TGTGCCAGCAGTCCCCCCGGGGGACAGGACGAGCAGTACTTC.

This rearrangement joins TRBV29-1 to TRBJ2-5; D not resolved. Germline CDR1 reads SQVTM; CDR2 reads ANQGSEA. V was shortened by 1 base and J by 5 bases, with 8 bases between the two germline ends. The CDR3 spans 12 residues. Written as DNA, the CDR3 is TGCAGCGTTGAAGGCCCGGAGGAGACCCAGTACTTC. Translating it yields CSVEGPEETQYF.

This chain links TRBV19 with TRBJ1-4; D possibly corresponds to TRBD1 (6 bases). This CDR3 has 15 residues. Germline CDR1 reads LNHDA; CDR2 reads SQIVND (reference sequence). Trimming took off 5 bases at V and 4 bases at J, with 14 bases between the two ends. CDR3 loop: CASSPWTAYNEKLFF. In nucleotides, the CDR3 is TGTGCCAGTAGTCCCTGGACAGCCTATAATGAAAAACTGTTTTTT.

The CDR3 coding sequence is TGCGCCAGCAGCTTGGCTCAGCACACGAACACCGGGGAGCTGTTTTTT. It translates to CASSLAQHTNTGELFF. This chain uses TRBV5-1 with TRBJ2-2; D gene ambiguous. Between the trimmed V and J ends, which lost 0 bases and 0 bases, there was a span of 9 bases. The germline V gene has CDR1 SGHRS and CDR2 YFSETQ. This CDR3 is 16 amino acids long. Combining the CDR3 with reference TRBV5-1 and TRBJ2-2 gives the whole variable domain KAGVTQTPRYLIKTRGQQVTLSCSPISGHRSVSWYQQTPGQGLQFLFEYFSETQRNKGNFPGRFSGRQFSNSRSEMNVSTLELGDSALYLCASSLAQHTNTGELFFGEGSRLTVL.

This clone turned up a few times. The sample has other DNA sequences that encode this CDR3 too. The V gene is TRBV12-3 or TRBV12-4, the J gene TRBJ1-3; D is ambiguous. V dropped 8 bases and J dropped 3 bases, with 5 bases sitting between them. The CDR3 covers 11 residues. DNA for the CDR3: TGTGCCAGCTCCCTTGGAAACACCATATATTTT. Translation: CASSLGNTIYF.

CDR3 residues: CASSLSTLAVRLDGYTF. The DNA of the CDR3 is TGTGCCAGCAGTTTATCGACCCTCGCCGTACGTCTCGACGGCTACACCTTC. The genes are TRBV27 and TRBJ1-2; D gene ambiguous. The CDR3 has 17 amino acids. Germline V CDR1 and CDR2: MNHEY, SMNVEV (reference sequence). The ends were cut back, 0 bases at V and 8 bases at J, with 22 bases in the middle.

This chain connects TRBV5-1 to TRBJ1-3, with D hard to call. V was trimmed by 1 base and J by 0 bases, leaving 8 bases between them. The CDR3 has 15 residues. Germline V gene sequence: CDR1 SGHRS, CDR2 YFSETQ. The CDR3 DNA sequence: TGCGCCAGCAGCTTGCAGGCTCCCTCTGGAAACACCATATATTTT. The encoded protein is CASSLQAPSGNTIYF.

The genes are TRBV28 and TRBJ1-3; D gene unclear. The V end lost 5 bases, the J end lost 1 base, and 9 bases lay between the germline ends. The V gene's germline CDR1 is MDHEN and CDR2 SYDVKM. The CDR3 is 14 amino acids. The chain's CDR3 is CASSQQISGNTIYF. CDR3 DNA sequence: TGTGCCAGCAGTCAACAGATATCTGGAAACACCATATATTTT.

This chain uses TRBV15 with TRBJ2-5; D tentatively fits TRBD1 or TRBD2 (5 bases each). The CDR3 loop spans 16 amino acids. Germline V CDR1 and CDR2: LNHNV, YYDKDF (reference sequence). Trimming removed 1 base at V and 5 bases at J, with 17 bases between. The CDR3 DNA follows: TGTGCCACCAGCAGAGTCGGGACGTCCTGGAGGGAGACCCAGTACTTC. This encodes CATSRVGTSWRETQYF.

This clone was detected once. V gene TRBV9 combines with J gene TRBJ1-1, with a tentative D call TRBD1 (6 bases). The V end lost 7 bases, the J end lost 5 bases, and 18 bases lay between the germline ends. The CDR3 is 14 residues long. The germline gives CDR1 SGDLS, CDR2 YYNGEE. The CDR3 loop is CASGHMGAGTEAFF. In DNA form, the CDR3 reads TGTGCCAGCGGACACATGGGGGCCGGGACTGAAGCTTTCTTT.

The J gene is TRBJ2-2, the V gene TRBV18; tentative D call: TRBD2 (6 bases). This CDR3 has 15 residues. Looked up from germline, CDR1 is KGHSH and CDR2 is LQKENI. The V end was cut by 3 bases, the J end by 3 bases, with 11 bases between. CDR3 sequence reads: CASSPGGTYTGELFF. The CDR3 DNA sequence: TGTGCCAGCTCACCGGGCGGGACCTACACCGGGGAGCTGTTTTTT.

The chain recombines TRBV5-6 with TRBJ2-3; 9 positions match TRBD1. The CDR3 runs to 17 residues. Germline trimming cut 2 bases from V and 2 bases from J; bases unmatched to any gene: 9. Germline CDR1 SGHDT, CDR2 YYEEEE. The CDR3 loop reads CASSFSLTGGSTDTQYF. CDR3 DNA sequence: TGTGCCAGCAGCTTTTCCTTGACAGGGGGTTCCACAGATACGCAGTATTTT.

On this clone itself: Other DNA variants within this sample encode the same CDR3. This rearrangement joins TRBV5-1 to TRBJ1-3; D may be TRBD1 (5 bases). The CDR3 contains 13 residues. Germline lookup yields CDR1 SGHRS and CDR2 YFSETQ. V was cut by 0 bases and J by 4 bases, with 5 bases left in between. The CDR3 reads CASSLEGGNTIYF. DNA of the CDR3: TGCGCCAGCAGCTTGGAGGGGGGAAACACCATATATTTT.

CDR3 amino acids: CASSSTSGSIGEQFF. CDR3 bases: TGTGCCAGCAGTTCGACTAGCGGGAGTATCGGTGAGCAGTTCTTC. The V gene is TRBV27, the J gene TRBJ2-1, with 12 positions matching TRBD2. Germline V CDR1 and CDR2: MNHEY, SMNVEV (reference sequence). The CDR3 contains 15 residues. V dropped 4 bases and J dropped 9; count of bases not matched to a gene: 7.

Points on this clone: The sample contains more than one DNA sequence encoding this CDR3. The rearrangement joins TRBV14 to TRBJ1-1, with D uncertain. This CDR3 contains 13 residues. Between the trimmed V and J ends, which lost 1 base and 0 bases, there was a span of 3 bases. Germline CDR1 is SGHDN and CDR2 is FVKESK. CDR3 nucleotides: TGTGCCAGCAGCCAAGTATTGAACACTGAAGCTTTCTTT. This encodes CASSQVLNTEAFF.

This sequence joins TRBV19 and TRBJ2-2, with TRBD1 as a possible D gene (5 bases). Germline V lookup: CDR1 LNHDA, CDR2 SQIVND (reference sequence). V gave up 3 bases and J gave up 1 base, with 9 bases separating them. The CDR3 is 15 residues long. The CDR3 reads CASSMPGLNTGELFF. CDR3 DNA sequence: TGTGCCAGTAGTATGCCAGGGCTGAACACCGGGGAGCTGTTTTTT.

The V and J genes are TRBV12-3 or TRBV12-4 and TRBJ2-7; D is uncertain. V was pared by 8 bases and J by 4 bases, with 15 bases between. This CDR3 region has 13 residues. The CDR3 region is CASQQSRLYEQYF. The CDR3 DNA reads TGTGCCAGCCAACAGTCCCGCCTGTACGAGCAGTACTTC.